These 30 T cell receptor beta chains were sequenced from one sample in a study of T cell changes during pregnancy in multiple sclerosis. Clones were read by immunoSEQ multiplex PCR, and TCRdb kept only the in-frame ones, dropping some. The sample carries some 80,000 clones, more than 80% recorded once. The input for sequencing was peripheral blood, taken in the first trimester of pregnancy. The receptors were gathered from a female donor in good health, enrolled as a control in a pregnancy study.

The rearrangement joins TRBV5-5 to TRBJ2-7; 10 positions agree with TRBD1. CDR1 and CDR2 (germline): SGHKS, YYEKEE (reference sequence). This CDR3 is 12 amino acids long. The ends lost 3 bases at V and 6 bases at J; junction bases unmatched: 0. DNA of the CDR3: TGTGCCAGCAGCTGGGACAGGGGCGAGCAGTACTTC. Translation: CASSWDRGEQYF.

The rearrangement links TRBV6-6 to TRBJ2-2; 9 nucleotides match TRBD2. Germline assignment: CDR1 MNHNY and CDR2 SVGAGI (reference sequence). With 0 bases clipped from V and 7 bases from J, the junction kept 6 bases outside the gene matches. CDR3 length equals 16 residues. The CDR3 bases are TGTGCCAGCAGTTACTCTGGCGGGAGGGCCGGCGGGGAGCTGTTTTTT. It yields the protein CASSYSGGRAGGELFF.

This clone showed up just a few times. This chain connects TRBV4-1 to TRBJ1-1; D possibly corresponds to TRBD1 (5 bases). Deletions cut 0 bases from V and 5 bases from J, with 10 bases between. The CDR3 totals 14 residues. CDR1 and CDR2 (germline): MGHRA, YSYEKL. The CDR3 loop is CASSQDLGGTEAFF. The CDR3, as DNA: TGCGCCAGCAGCCAAGACCTGGGGGGAACTGAAGCTTTCTTT.

The chain couples TRBV5-4 to TRBJ1-6; D may be TRBD1 (6 bases). This CDR3 has 18 residues. Trimming took 0 bases from V and 3 from J, leaving 16 bases between them. The V gene's germline CDR1 is SGHNT and CDR2 YYREEE (reference sequence). CDR3 in DNA: TGTGCCAGCAGCTTGGGTGGCAGGGGACATAACTATAATTCACCCCTCCACTTT. It yields the protein CASSLGGRGHNYNSPLHF. The variable domain in full, with the rest retrieved from reference TRBV5-4 and TRBJ1-6, is ETGVTQSPTHLIKTRGQQVTLRCSSQSGHNTVSWYQQALGQGPQFIFQYYREEENGRGNFPPRFSGLQFPNYSSELNVNALELDDSALYLCASSLGGRGHNYNSPLHFGNGTRLTVT.

The genes are TRBV27 and TRBJ1-5; 7 bases line up with TRBD1. CDR1 MNHEY and CDR2 SMNVEV come from the germline V gene (reference sequence). CDR3 length: 15 residues. Unmatched junction bases numbered 8, after V lost 2 bases and J lost 7 bases. CDR3 in amino acids: CASSLGSGTEQPQHF. In DNA form, the CDR3 reads TGTGCCAGCAGTTTAGGATCCGGGACAGAACAGCCCCAGCATTTT.

This clone was counted a single time. This rearrangement joins TRBV6-1 to TRBJ1-5; weak D call: TRBD1 (6 bases). Per the germline V gene, CDR1 is MNHNS and CDR2 is SASEGT. Trimming stripped 8 bases from V and 6 bases from J, with 14 bases between. The CDR3 sequence is 13 residues long. In nucleotides, the CDR3 is TGTGCCAGCCTGATACAGGGCGGTCAGCCCCAGCATTTT. This codes for CASLIQGGQPQHF.

This rearrangement joins TRBV6-5 to TRBJ2-1, with 10 bases identical to TRBD2. Germline V gene data show CDR1 as MNHEY and CDR2 as SVGAGI. The trim removed 4 bases at V and 2 bases at J, leaving 5 bases unmatched. This CDR3 has 16 residues. The CDR3 sequence: CASSSLAGGPYNEQFF. CDR3 in DNA: TGTGCCAGCAGTTCCTTAGCGGGGGGCCCCTACAATGAGCAGTTCTTC.

This clone was found once. The chain uses TRBV18 and TRBJ2-3; TRBD2 matches at 7 bases. The CDR3 extends over 15 amino acids. Looked up from germline, CDR1 is KGHSH and CDR2 is LQKENI. Trimming took 0 bases from V and 3 from J; bases not matched to a gene: 3. DNA for the CDR3: TGTGCCAGCTCACCACCTAGACTAGCAACAGATACGCAGTATTTT. This codes for CASSPPRLATDTQYF.

The chain has TRBV20-1 and TRBJ1-2, with unresolved D. The V and J ends lost 2 bases and 7 bases respectively, with 8 bases between them. Germline loops: CDR1 DFQATT, CDR2 SNEGSKA (reference sequence). The CDR3 has 11 residues. CDR3 in amino acids: CSARIGSGYTF. In DNA, the CDR3 is TGCAGTGCTAGAATAGGGAGTGGCTACACCTTC.

V gene TRBV15 combines with J gene TRBJ1-2; a weak D match, TRBD1 (5 bases). The CDR3 has 13 residues. The germline V gene encodes CDR1 LNHNV and CDR2 YYDKDF (reference sequence). Trimming cost V 5 bases and J 4 bases, with 11 bases left between them. CDR3 nucleotides: TGTGCCACCAGCTTTGACAGCTTCTATGGCTACACCTTC. Its protein is CATSFDSFYGYTF.

J is TRBJ1-1 and V is TRBV5-4; no clear D gene. V lost 0 bases, J lost 6 bases, and 12 bases lay in between. The CDR3 is 14 residues long. The germline V gene encodes CDR1 SGHNT and CDR2 YYREEE (reference sequence). The CDR3: CASSLGALFSEAFF. The CDR3, as DNA: TGTGCCAGCAGCTTGGGGGCTCTCTTTTCTGAAGCTTTCTTT.

This clone appeared a few times. This chain joins TRBV5-6 and TRBJ1-5, with 10 nucleotides matching TRBD1. Germline V gene lookup returns CDR1 SGHDT and CDR2 YYEEEE. The CDR3 is 15 residues long. Trimming cost V 2 bases and J 6 bases; bases outside gene matches: 5. The CDR3 sequence is CASSLSGTGVQPQHF. CDR3 sequence (DNA): TGTGCCAGCAGCTTATCCGGGACAGGGGTTCAGCCCCAGCATTTT.

CDR3 DNA sequence: TGCGCCAGCAGCCAAGGCGTCGGGGGGGGATACGAGCAGTACTTC. The encoded protein is CASSQGVGGGYEQYF. The chain recombines TRBV4-3 with TRBJ2-7; the match to TRBD2 covers 8 bases. This CDR3 is built from 15 residues. The V and J ends lost 1 base and 4 bases, in that order; junction bases with no gene match: 6. Germline V gene lookup returns CDR1 LGHNA and CDR2 YSLEER.

The chain has TRBV27 and TRBJ2-2; TRBD2 agrees at 16 bases. The CDR3 consists of 20 residues. After removal of 4 bases from V and 3 bases from J, the junction contained 11 bases not matched to a gene. Per the germline V gene, CDR1 is MNHEY and CDR2 is SMNVEV (reference sequence). CDR3 in amino acids: CASSSGPGLAGGFDTGELFF. CDR3 nucleotide sequence: TGTGCCAGCAGTTCTGGGCCGGGACTAGCGGGAGGGTTCGACACCGGGGAGCTGTTTTTT.

The chain recombines TRBV7-8 with TRBJ2-5; D uncertain. With 1 base removed from V and 0 bases from J, the gap between germline ends came to 12 bases. Germline values: CDR1 SGHVS, CDR2 FQNEAQ. The CDR3 runs 16 residues. The CDR3 loop is CASSLETAPNQETQYF. The CDR3, as DNA: TGTGCCAGCAGCTTAGAAACAGCCCCAAACCAAGAGACCCAGTACTTC.

This chain joins TRBV7-2 and TRBJ2-1; 10 bases are shared with TRBD2. The ends lost 4 bases at V and 3 bases at J; junction bases unmatched: 3. Germline V gives CDR1 SGHTA, CDR2 FQGNSA. This CDR3 is 15 amino acids long. In DNA, the CDR3 is TGTGCCAGCAGCTCATCTAGCGGGAGCTACAATGAGCAGTTCTTC. Translated, it gives CASSSSSGSYNEQFF. The full variable domain, its missing parts supplied by reference TRBV7-2 and TRBJ2-1, is GAGVSQSPSNKVTEKGKDVELRCDPISGHTALYWYRQSLGQGLEFLIYFQGNSAPDKSGLPSDRFSAERTGGSVSTLTIQRTQQEDSAVYLCASSSSSGSYNEQFFGPGTRLTVL.

V is TRBV7-9 and J is TRBJ1-1; D call uncertain. Trimming left V 5 bases short and J 0 bases short, with 10 bases between. The CDR3 has 14 residues. Per germline, CDR1 SEHNR and CDR2 FQNEAQ (reference sequence). The CDR3 is CASSPHRMNTEAFF. The CDR3 DNA sequence: TGTGCCAGCAGCCCACATCGTATGAACACTGAAGCTTTCTTT.

The gene calls are TRBV5-1 and TRBJ2-1, with D possibly matching TRBD2 (7 bases). With 3 bases removed from V and 9 bases from J, the gap between germline ends came to 16 bases. The CDR3 length is 14 residues. Germline V gene sequence: CDR1 SGHRS, CDR2 YFSETQ. DNA for the CDR3: TGCGCCAGCAGCTCATCGGGGGGCCCCGTTGAGCAGTTCTTC. This translates into CASSSSGGPVEQFF.

CDR3 region: CASSEDLTGAQETQYF. Here the CDR3 DNA reads TGTGCCAGCAGTGAAGATTTGACAGGGGCACAAGAGACCCAGTACTTC. The chain joins TRBV6-1 to TRBJ2-5, with 8 nucleotides matching TRBD1. J lost 2 bases, V lost 1 base, and 6 bases had no gene match. The germline CDR1 and CDR2 sequences are MNHNS and SASEGT. There are 16 residues in the CDR3.

The chain combines TRBV9 with TRBJ1-6; the D gene is possibly TRBD1 (6 bases). The germline CDR1 and CDR2 sequences are SGDLS and YYNGEE. V lost 3 bases to trimming and J lost 6 bases, with 13 bases between them. This CDR3 region has 15 residues. CDR3 nucleotide sequence: TGTGCCAGCAGCGCGAGAACAGGGTTTAATTCACCCCTCCACTTT. Translated, it gives CASSARTGFNSPLHF. Together with reference TRBV9 and TRBJ1-6, the CDR3 gives the full variable domain: DSGVTQTPKHLITATGQRVTLRCSPRSGDLSVYWYQQSLDQGLQFLIQYYNGEERAKGNILERFSAQQFPDLHSELNLSSLELGDSALYFCASSARTGFNSPLHFGNGTRLTVT.

The chain carries TRBV27 and TRBJ1-2; D is undetermined. The CDR3 loop spans 13 amino acids. Germline V lookup: CDR1 MNHEY, CDR2 SMNVEV (reference sequence). V shed 3 bases and J shed 2 bases, with 7 bases lying between them. This CDR3 is CASSLAGNYGYTF. The CDR3 bases are TGTGCCAGCAGTTTGGCGGGCAACTATGGCTACACCTTC.

The V gene is TRBV9, the J gene TRBJ2-1; TRBD2 agrees at 13 bases. The germline V gene has CDR1 SGDLS and CDR2 YYNGEE. With 3 bases clipped from V and 3 bases from J, the junction kept 3 bases outside the gene matches. This CDR3 is 16 amino acids long. The CDR3 protein is CASSGGTSGNYNEQFF. For the CDR3, the DNA is TGTGCCAGCAGCGGTGGGACTAGCGGGAACTACAATGAGCAGTTCTTC.

The chain carries TRBV6-5 and TRBJ1-3; D call uncertain. The ends were cut back, 8 bases at V and 4 bases at J, with 12 bases in the middle. The CDR3 runs to 13 residues. Germline V gives CDR1 MNHEY, CDR2 SVGAGI. The DNA of the CDR3 is TGTGCCAGCGTAAAGGCGGGAGGAAACACCATATATTTT. It codes for CASVKAGGNTIYF.

V is TRBV2 and J is TRBJ1-1; a weak D match, TRBD1 (6 bases). CDR1 and CDR2 from the germline V gene are SNHLY and FYNNEI. CDR3 length equals 14 residues. With 2 bases removed from V and 7 bases from J, the gap between germline ends came to 14 bases. The CDR3 DNA follows: TGTGCCAGCAGTGAAACCGGACAGCATAATGAAGCTTTCTTT. It encodes CASSETGQHNEAFF.

The chain joins TRBV28 to TRBJ1-1; D gene unclear. The CDR3 runs 12 residues. CDR1 and CDR2 from the germline V gene are MDHEN and SYDVKM. Trimming left V 1 base short and J 5 bases short, with 5 bases between. The CDR3 protein is CASSLSGTEAFF. CDR3 in DNA: TGTGCCAGCAGTTTATCGGGGACTGAAGCTTTCTTT.

The DNA for the CDR3 is TGTGCCAGCAATTCGGGGGTCCCTGGAAACACCATATATTTT. Its translation is CASNSGVPGNTIYF. This chain connects TRBV28 to TRBJ1-3, with a tentative D call TRBD1 (5 bases). V was trimmed by 7 bases and J by 2 bases, leaving 12 bases between them. Germline assignment: CDR1 MDHEN and CDR2 SYDVKM. This CDR3 contains 14 residues.

The chain combines TRBV5-1 with TRBJ2-1; 8 nucleotides line up with TRBD1. V trimming: 4 bases; J trimming: 5 bases; junction bases outside the gene matches: 5. The V gene's germline CDR1 is SGHRS and CDR2 YFSETQ. The CDR3 runs 14 residues. This CDR3 is CASSTRQGNNEQFF. As DNA, the CDR3 is TGCGCCAGCAGCACCAGACAGGGGAACAATGAGCAGTTCTTC.

This CDR3 reads CASSIDRGTNEKLFF. CDR3 bases: TGTGCCAGCAGCATAGACAGGGGAACTAATGAAAAACTGTTTTTT. The chain employs TRBV9 and TRBJ1-4, with TRBD1 matching 8 bases. The V and J ends lost 4 bases and 1 base, in that order; junction bases with no gene match: 3. Looked up from germline, CDR1 is SGDLS and CDR2 is YYNGEE. There are 15 residues in the CDR3.

The chain carries TRBV18 and TRBJ2-2, with a tentative D call TRBD1 (5 bases). CDR1 and CDR2 (germline): KGHSH, LQKENI. Between the trimmed V and J ends, which lost 1 base and 6 bases, there was a span of 9 bases. This CDR3 is 14 amino acids long. The CDR3 nucleotides are TGTGCCAGCTCACCACGGTGGGGCGCCGGGGAGCTGTTTTTT. It codes for CASSPRWGAGELFF.

The V call is TRBV7-9, the J call TRBJ2-1; 12 nucleotides agree with TRBD2. Germline CDR1 SEHNR, CDR2 FQNEAQ (reference sequence). V was pared by 5 bases and J by 6 bases, with 8 bases of the junction left unmatched. The CDR3 runs 16 residues. The CDR3 spells CASSPRTSGDSNEQFF. The CDR3 nucleotides are TGTGCCAGCAGCCCCCGGACTAGCGGGGATTCCAATGAGCAGTTCTTC.